One and the same sample provided the 4 T cell receptor beta chains below, sequenced in a study of shared clonotypes between healthy human individuals. Profiled with immunoSEQ multiplex PCR; TCRdb holds only in-frame clones, not every one. The sample lists about 2.3 million clones, just under 95% seen once, with about 0.36% in the top ten. Material for sequencing was naive CD4+ T cells from PBMCs. Subset meaning: CD45RA+ positively selected. The receptors originated from a man between 18 and 35 years old in good health. Some clones in this sample may be carry-over from other donors' samples.

The table lists this clone with a count of one. In DNA, the CDR3 is TGTGCCAGCAGCTTAGCCCACCCCAACGAGCAGTACTTC. Residues: CASSLAHPNEQYF. The chain recombines TRBV7-8 with TRBJ2-7; no clear D gene. In germline, CDR1 is SGHVS, CDR2 FQNEAQ. The CDR3 consists of 13 residues. Trimming cost V 0 bases and J 5 bases, with 8 bases left between them. The complete variable domain, with remaining parts taken from reference TRBV7-8 and TRBJ2-7, reads GAGVSQSPRYKVAKRGQDVALRCDPISGHVSLFWYQQALGQGPEFLTYFQNEAQLDKSGLPSDRFFAERPEGSVSTLKIQRTQQEDSAVYLCASSLAHPNEQYFGPGTRLTVT.

CDR3 sequence (DNA): TGTGCCAGCAGCCCAAAGACAGGGGGAAGCAATGAGCAGTTCTTC. Translated: CASSPKTGGSNEQFF. V usage is TRBV9 and J usage is TRBJ2-1; 9 nucleotides match TRBD1. The V and J ends lost 4 bases and 6 bases, in that order; junction bases with no gene match: 8. Germline V CDR1 and CDR2: SGDLS, YYNGEE. The CDR3 consists of 15 residues.

V and J are TRBV29-1 and TRBJ2-2; a weak D match, TRBD2 (6 bases). Germline V CDR1 and CDR2: SQVTM, ANQGSEA. The CDR3 length is 14 residues. Trimming left V 7 bases short and J 5 bases short, with 17 bases between. The CDR3 sequence is CSAWTTLGTGELFF. Here the CDR3 DNA reads TGCAGCGCCTGGACTACCCTGGGGACCGGGGAGCTGTTTTTT.

CDR3 loop: CSVFLLATSQETQYF. Written as DNA, the CDR3 is TGCAGCGTCTTTCTTCTAGCGACATCTCAAGAGACCCAGTACTTC. This sequence joins TRBV29-1 and TRBJ2-5, with D possibly being TRBD2 (6 bases). This CDR3 comprises 15 residues. Germline loops: CDR1 SQVTM, CDR2 ANQGSEA. Between the trimmed V and J ends, which lost 6 bases and 2 bases, there was a span of 19 bases.